The sequence of this T cell receptor (beta chain) was determined in a study of T cell repertoires in cytomegalovirus infection. Study summary: Indicated by public TCR beta signatures were CMV infection and matching HLA type.

Whole-study results and caveats: Cumulative frequency of public TCR beta families picked out carriers of CMV plus the relevant HLA. The ex vivo response was dominated by HLA-C-restricted CMV-specific TCR beta clonotypes.

This clonotype was observed at least ten times. Its antigen is unknown. V was shortened by 1 base and J by 3 bases, with 18 bases between the two germline ends. This CDR3 is built from 16 residues. From germline, CDR1 is SQVTM and CDR2 ANQGSEA. MiXCR, applied by TCRdb to the reads, yields one record per CDR3 protein. Of approximately 630,000 distinct CDR3 sequences in the sample, 24% were seen once. V gene TRBV29-1 combines with J gene TRBJ1-1; D may be TRBD1 (5 bases). This TCR was recovered from a human donor in good health (CMV status not recorded). Some clones in this sample may be carry-over from other donors' samples. Sequences were obtained from CD8+ T cells from PBMCs. The CDR3 is CSVEARGGDFDTEAFF. The CDR3 DNA reads TGCAGCGTTGAAGCACGGGGAGGGGATTTTGACACTGAAGCTTTCTTT.